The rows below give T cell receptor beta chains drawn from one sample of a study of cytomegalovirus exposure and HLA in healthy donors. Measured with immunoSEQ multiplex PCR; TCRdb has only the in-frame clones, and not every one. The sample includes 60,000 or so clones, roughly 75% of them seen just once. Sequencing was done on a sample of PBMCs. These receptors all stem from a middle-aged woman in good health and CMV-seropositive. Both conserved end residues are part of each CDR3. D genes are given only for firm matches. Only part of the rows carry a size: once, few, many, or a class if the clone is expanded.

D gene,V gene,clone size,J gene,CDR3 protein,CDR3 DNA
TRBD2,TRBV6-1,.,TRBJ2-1,CASSGPSGGYNEQFF,TGTGCCAGCAGTGGCCCAAGCGGGGGCTACAATGAGCAGTTCTTC
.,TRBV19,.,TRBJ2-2,CASSIPGRGELFF,TGTGCCAGTAGTATCCCGGGGAGGGGGGAGCTGTTTTTT
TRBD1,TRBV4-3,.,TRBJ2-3,CASSLGTASTDTQYF,TGCGCCAGCAGCCTAGGGACAGCTAGCACAGATACGCAGTATTTT
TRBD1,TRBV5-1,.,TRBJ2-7,CASSLEGQGYEQYF,TGCGCCAGCAGCTTGGAGGGACAGGGGTACGAGCAGTACTTC
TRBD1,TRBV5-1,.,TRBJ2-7,CASSLRDSSYEQYF,TGCGCCAGCAGCCTCCGGGACAGCAGCTACGAGCAGTACTTC
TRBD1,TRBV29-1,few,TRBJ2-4,CSVERGQGDIQYF,TGCAGCGTTGAAAGAGGACAGGGGGACATTCAGTACTTC
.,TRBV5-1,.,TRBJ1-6,CASSLLGQGGSPLHF,TGCGCCAGCAGCTTGTTGGGGCAGGGCGGATCACCCCTCCACTTT
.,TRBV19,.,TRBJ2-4,CASSGPGGASKNIQYF,TGTGCCAGTAGTGGGCCTGGGGGGGCGTCCAAAAACATTCAGTACTTC
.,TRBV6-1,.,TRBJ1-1,CASRELTGMNTEAFF,TGTGCCAGCAGGGAACTTACAGGAATGAACACTGAAGCTTTCTTT
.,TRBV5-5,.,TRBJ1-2,CASRAIYGYTF,TGTGCCAGCAGGGCCATCTATGGCTACACCTTC
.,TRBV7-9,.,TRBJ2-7,CASSLEGGEQYF,TGTGCCAGCAGCTTAGAGGGGGGGGAGCAGTACTTC
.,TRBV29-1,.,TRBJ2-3,CSVPGSTDTQYF,TGCAGCGTTCCAGGCAGCACAGATACGCAGTATTTT
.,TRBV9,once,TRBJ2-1,CASSVGEVNEQFF,TGTGCCAGCAGCGTAGGGGAGGTTAATGAGCAGTTCTTC
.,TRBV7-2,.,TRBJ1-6,CASTLSSAYNSPLHF,TGTGCCAGCACTCTTAGCAGCGCCTATAATTCACCCCTCCACTTT
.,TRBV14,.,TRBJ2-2,CASSQAYRGELFF,TGTGCCAGCAGCCAAGCCTACCGCGGGGAGCTGTTTTTT
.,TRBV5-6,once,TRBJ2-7,CASSRGTVYEQYF,TGTGCCAGCAGCCGCGGGACAGTCTACGAGCAGTACTTC
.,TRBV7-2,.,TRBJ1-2,CASSLPGVRGYGYTF,TGTGCCAGCAGCTTACCAGGGGTACGAGGCTATGGCTACACCTTC
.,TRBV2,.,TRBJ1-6,CASSFLQGNSPLHF,TGTGCCAGCAGCTTTTTACAGGGCAATTCACCCCTCCACTTT
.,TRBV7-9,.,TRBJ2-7,CASSPDTYEQYF,TGTGCCAGCAGCCCCGACACCTACGAGCAGTACTTC
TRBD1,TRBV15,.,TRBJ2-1,CATSSAGTGQNEQFF,TGTGCCACCAGCAGTGCCGGGACAGGTCAAAATGAGCAGTTCTTC
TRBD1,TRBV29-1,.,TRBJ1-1,CSVEGTDNTEAFF,TGCAGCGTTGAGGGGACAGATAACACTGAAGCTTTCTTT
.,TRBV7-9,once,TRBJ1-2,CSSSSKQDPTF,TGTTCCAGCAGCTCCAAACAGGATCCGACCTTC
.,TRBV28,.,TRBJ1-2,CASRAPRSYTF,TGTGCCAGCAGAGCCCCCCGAAGCTACACCTTC
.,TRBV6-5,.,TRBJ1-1,CASSRRRENTEAFF,TGTGCCAGCAGCCGACGCAGGGAAAACACTGAAGCTTTCTTT
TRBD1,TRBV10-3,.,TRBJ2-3,CAISESPGQGTDTQYF,TGTGCCATCAGCGAGTCACCGGGACAGGGCACAGATACGCAGTATTTT
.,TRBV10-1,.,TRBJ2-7,CANPPPYF,TGCGCCAATCCTCCCCCGTACTTC
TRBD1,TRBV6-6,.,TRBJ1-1,CASSYQGARTEAFF,TGTGCCAGCAGTTACCAGGGGGCGAGGACTGAAGCTTTCTTT
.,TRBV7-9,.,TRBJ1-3,CASSLASGLSSGNTIYF,TGTGCCAGCAGCTTAGCGTCAGGATTATCCTCTGGAAACACCATATATTTT
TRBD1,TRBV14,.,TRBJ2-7,CASSPYPDRVRDEQYF,TGTGCCAGCAGCCCATATCCGGACAGGGTAAGGGACGAGCAGTACTTC
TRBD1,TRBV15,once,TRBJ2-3,CATSRDRTGTHTQYF,TGTGCCACCAGCAGAGACCGGACAGGAACCCATACGCAGTATTTT
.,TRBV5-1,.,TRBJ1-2,CASSSQGQGGYTF,TGCGCCAGCAGCTCCCAGGGTCAAGGCGGCTACACCTTC
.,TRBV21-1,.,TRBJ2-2,CASRAQGLTGELFF,TGTGCCAGCAGGGCTCAGGGTTTGACCGGGGAGCTGTTTTTT
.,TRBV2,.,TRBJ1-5,CASSEEGGRYPQHF,TGTGCCAGCAGTGAGGAAGGCGGCCGATATCCCCAGCATTTT
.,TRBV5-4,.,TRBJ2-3,CASSPTPPADTQYF,TGTGCCAGCAGCCCTACCCCCCCCGCAGATACGCAGTATTTT
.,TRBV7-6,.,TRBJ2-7,CASSLEPTDSYEQYF,TGTGCCAGCAGCTTAGAGCCGACAGATTCCTACGAGCAGTACTTC
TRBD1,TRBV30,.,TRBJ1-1,CAWSSGQGKAFF,TGTGCCTGGAGTTCGGGACAGGGAAAAGCTTTCTTT
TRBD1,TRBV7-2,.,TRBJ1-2,CASSQTGNYGYTF,TGTGCCAGCAGCCAGACAGGGAACTATGGCTACACCTTC
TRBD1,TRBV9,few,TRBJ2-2,CASSPQGTGYTGELFF,TGTGCCAGCAGCCCCCAAGGGACAGGGTACACCGGGGAGCTGTTTTTT
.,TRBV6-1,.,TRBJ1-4,CASQTGFDEKLFF,TGTGCCAGCCAGACAGGATTCGATGAAAAACTGTTTTTT
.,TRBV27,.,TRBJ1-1,CASSLSPGNTEAFF,TGTGCCAGCAGTTTATCGCCAGGGAACACTGAAGCTTTCTTT
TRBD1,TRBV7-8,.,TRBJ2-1,CASSPRGQSSYNEQFF,TGTGCCAGCAGCCCTCGGGGACAGAGCTCCTACAATGAGCAGTTCTTC
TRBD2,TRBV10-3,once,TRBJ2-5,CAISPGGAGETQYF,TGTGCCATCAGCCCCGGGGGGGCAGGGGAGACCCAGTACTTC
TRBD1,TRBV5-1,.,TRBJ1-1,CASGQDRGDTEAFF,TGCGCCAGCGGCCAGGACAGGGGGGACACTGAAGCTTTCTTT
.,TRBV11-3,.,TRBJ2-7,CASSKNAAADQYF,TGTGCCAGCAGCAAAAATGCGGCTGCAGACCAGTACTTC